This TCR beta chain was retrieved from a study of long-term antiretroviral therapy in people with HIV. For this clone: Its antigen remains unidentified.

Version v3.0 of the immunoSEQ assay was performed at survey level. Here immunoSEQ multiplex PCR was the method, and the copy in TCRdb shows in-frame clones only, minus some. This sample has 28,000 or so clones, with over 75% found just once. At minimum, one pre-ART and two post-ART PBMC samples were obtained from each donor. Study conclusions and caveats: An increase in diversity followed ART, yet levels stayed below transplant donor controls. Across all time points, the repertoire was dominated by clones that expanded before ART.

Germline loops: CDR1 SGHRS, CDR2 YFSETQ. V was trimmed by 2 bases and J by 0 bases, leaving 5 bases between them. The length of the CDR3 is 14 residues. The sequences come from unsorted PBMCs, collected 1.5 years before starting antiretroviral therapy. This TCR was sampled from a man aged 18 to 30 with HIV. The chain carries TRBV5-1 and TRBJ2-2, with no clear D. In nucleotides, the CDR3 is TGCGCCAGCAGCTTTGGATCGAACACCGGGGAGCTGTTTTTT. Encoded protein: CASSFGSNTGELFF.